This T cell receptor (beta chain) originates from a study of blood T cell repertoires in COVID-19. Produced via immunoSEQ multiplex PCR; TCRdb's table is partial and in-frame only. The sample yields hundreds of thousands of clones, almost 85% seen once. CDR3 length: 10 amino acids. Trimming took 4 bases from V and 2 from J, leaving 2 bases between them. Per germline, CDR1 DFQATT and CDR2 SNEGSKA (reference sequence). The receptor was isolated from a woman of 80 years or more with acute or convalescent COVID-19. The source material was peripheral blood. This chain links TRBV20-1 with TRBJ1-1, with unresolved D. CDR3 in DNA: TGCAGTGCTACTAACACTGAAGCTTTCTTT. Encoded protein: CSATNTEAFF.